This TCR beta chain was sequenced for a study of blood T cell repertoires in COVID-19. Study context: The study drew acute and convalescent COVID-19 samples from the United States, Italy and Spain. Nucleic acid was either cDNA or gDNA, and it came from T cells, B-cell-depleted T cells, or PBMCs.

Trimming took off 0 bases at V and 6 bases at J, with 12 bases between the two ends. Germline V gene data show CDR1 as MNHEY and CDR2 as SVGAGI. This CDR3 is 15 amino acids long. Authors' processing steps: Nucleated cell number was recorded as an estimate derived from reference gene primer amplification. TCRdb's table, derived via immunoSEQ multiplex PCR, lists solely in-frame clones and lacks some. The V and J calls and clone size are taken from that table; D and trimming were inferred from the DNA. The sample shows roughly 87,000 clones, less than 80% of them seen only once. The sequence derives from a woman aged 80 or over with acute or convalescent COVID-19. This rearrangement joins TRBV6-5 to TRBJ1-5, with D possibly being TRBD1 (6 bases). Sequencing was carried out using peripheral blood. The CDR3 sequence is CASSYSNRVRQPQHF. DNA of the CDR3: TGTGCCAGCAGTTACTCAAACAGGGTTCGTCAGCCCCAGCATTTT.